This T cell receptor beta chain was recovered during a study of healthy donors' naive CD4 and CD8 T cells (dated by TCRdb to between 2014 and 2017). Looking at the study overall: Donors were chosen to span three age groups (20-25, 40-50 and 60-70 years, five to seven each), with mean age roughly 47 and half female. The TCR alpha libraries followed the same workflow as the beta chain, except for a newly designed primer set that covered all functional IMGT alpha gene variants. The study sequenced rearranged TCR alpha and beta chains from naive CD4+ and CD8+ T cells to test how TCR variation relates to lineage commitment. The peripheral blood mononuclear cells came from roughly 19 individuals who were healthy and unrelated. The donors were HLA-typed by sequencing at HLA-A, -B, -C, -DRB1, -DQB1 and -DPB1, using the SBTexcellerator protocol, an ABI3130xl analyzer and SBTengine software.

Per the germline V gene, MNHEY is the CDR1 and SVGAGI is the CDR2. Trimming at the junction amounts to 4 bases on V and 3 bases on J, and the germline ends lie 16 bases apart. There are 15 amino acids in the CDR3, from cysteine to phenylalanine inclusive. CDR3 DNA is the only sequence kept; it has 45 bases, read in frame from the first base. Sequencer: 454 GS FLX Titanium. TCR libraries were built from approximately 500 ng of total RNA with a previously published linear amplification protocol. The Roche/454 Genome Sequencer with Titanium chemistry was used for sequencing. Per the authors' processing: From 5 of the healthy donors, approximately 81,000 rearranged TCR alpha transcripts were sequenced. Duplicate transcripts were removed, and unique TCR clonotypes were defined by the CDR3 junction according to IMGT nomenclature. In R 2.13.0, logistic regression modeled CD4 versus CD8 status on V and J genes, adjusting for donor effects, with Bonferroni correction for multiple testing. TCRdb handled the public reads itself, with Q25 trimming in fastp and clone calling in MiXCR, and kept productive beta chains. Every distinct CDR3 protein forms one entry, paired with its most common genes and DNA. TCRdb's processing, not the authors', yielded these V and J calls. Present in this sample are about 200,000 distinct CDR3 sequences, nearly 75% of which were seen just once. The ten top clones hold 2% to 2.5% of the sample.

General conclusions and limits of the study: The study did not directly address possible repertoire bias arising from homeostatic proliferation of naive T cells. Around 14% of the variance in CD4/CD8 propensity appeared to be explained jointly by V genes, J genes and CDR3 charge, in a largely additive manner. In both chains, CD4+ lineage was linked to a positively charged CDR3, whereas CD8+ lineage was linked to a negatively charged CDR3. Because alpha and beta chains were sequenced in bulk and could not be paired, combined chain effects were not evaluated. Most V and J gene segments were reportedly biased between naive CD4+ and CD8+ cells, consistently across donors and independent of HLA genotype.

Cells with a CD4+CD8-CD45RO-CD45RA+ profile were isolated by FACS and defined as naive CD4+ T cells, and those with a CD8+CD4-CD45RA+CD27bright profile were defined as naive CD8+ T cells. The antibodies used for sorting targeted CD4 (RPA-T4), CD8 (SK1), CD27 (O323), CD45RA (HI100) and CD45RO (UCHL1). This clonotype was seen once. Its antigen has not been determined. Base qualities are not recorded, but no much larger clone differs from it by a single base. A single read counts as weak evidence. This receptor chain uses TRBV6-5 and TRBJ2-7; the D gene cannot be resolved reliably. The clonotype was recovered from a pool of human donors in good health; the sample pools cells from several healthy donors. Sequences were obtained from naive CD4+ and CD8+ T cells sorted from blood, pooled from several donors. Explained via the paper, the cell subset or site label denotes: FACS-sorted naive CD4+ (CD45RO-CD45RA+) and naive CD8+ (CD45RA+CD27bright) T cells. This receptor carries the CDR3 CASSSRPTSYYEQYF. The DNA is as follows: TGTGCCAGCAGTTCCCGTCCCACCAGTTACTACGAGCAGTACTTC.